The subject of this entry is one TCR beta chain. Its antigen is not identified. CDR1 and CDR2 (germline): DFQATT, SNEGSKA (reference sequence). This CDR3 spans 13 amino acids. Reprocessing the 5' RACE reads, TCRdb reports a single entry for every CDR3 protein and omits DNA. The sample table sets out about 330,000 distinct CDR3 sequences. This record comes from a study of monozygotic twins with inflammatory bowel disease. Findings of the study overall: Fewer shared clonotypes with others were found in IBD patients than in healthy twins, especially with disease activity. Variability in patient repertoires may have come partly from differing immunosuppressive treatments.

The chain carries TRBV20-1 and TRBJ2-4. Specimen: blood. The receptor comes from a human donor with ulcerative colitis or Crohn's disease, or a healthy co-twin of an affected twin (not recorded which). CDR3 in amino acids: CSASSSAKNIQYF.